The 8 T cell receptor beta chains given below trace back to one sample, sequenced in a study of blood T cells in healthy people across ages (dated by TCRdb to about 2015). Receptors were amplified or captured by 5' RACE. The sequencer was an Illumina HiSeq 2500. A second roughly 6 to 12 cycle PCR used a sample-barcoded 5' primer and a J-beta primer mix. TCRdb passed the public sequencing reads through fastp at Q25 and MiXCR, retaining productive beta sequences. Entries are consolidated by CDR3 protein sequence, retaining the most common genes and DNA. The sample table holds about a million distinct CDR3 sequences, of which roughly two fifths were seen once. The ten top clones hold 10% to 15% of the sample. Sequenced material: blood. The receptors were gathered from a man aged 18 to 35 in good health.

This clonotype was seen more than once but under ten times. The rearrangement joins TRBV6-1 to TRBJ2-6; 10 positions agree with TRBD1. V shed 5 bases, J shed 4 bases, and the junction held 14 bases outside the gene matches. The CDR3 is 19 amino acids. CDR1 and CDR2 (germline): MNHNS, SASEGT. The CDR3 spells CASSRNGGTGATGANVLTF. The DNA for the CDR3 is TGTGCCAGCAGTCGTAACGGGGGGACAGGGGCTACCGGGGCCAACGTCCTGACTTTC.

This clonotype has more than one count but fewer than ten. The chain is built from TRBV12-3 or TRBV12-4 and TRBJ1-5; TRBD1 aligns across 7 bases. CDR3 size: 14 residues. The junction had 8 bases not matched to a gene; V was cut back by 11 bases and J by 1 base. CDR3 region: CAGWRGQSNQPQHF. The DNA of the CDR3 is TGTGCCGGGTGGAGGGGGCAGAGCAATCAGCCCCAGCATTTT.

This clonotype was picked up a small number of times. CDR3 in amino acids: CASNPSGGASDTQYF. DNA of the CDR3: TGTGCCAGCAACCCTAGCGGGGGGGCTTCAGATACGCAGTATTTT. The chain employs TRBV7-2 and TRBJ2-3, with 12 nucleotides matching TRBD2. V was clipped by 7 bases and J by 4 bases; unmatched bases: 6. CDR3 length equals 15 residues. Germline CDR1 is SGHTA and CDR2 is FQGNSA. Full variable domain (remainder filled in from reference TRBV7-2 and TRBJ2-3): GAGVSQSPSNKVTEKGKDVELRCDPISGHTALYWYRQSLGQGLEFLIYFQGNSAPDKSGLPSDRFSAERTGGSVSTLTIQRTQQEDSAVYLCASNPSGGASDTQYFGPGTRLTVL.

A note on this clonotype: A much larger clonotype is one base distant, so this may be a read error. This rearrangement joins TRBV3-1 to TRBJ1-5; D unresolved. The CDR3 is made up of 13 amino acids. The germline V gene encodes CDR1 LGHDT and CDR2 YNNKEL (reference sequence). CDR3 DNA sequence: TGTGCCAGCAACCAAGGTTTCAATCAGCCCCAGCATTTT. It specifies CASNQGFNQPQHF.

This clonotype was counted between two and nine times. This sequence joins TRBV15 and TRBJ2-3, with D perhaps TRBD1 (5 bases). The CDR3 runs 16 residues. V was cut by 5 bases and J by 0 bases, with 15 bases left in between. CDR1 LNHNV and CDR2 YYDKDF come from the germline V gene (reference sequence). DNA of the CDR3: TGTGCCACCAGCGACAGACTGGCATCTAGCACAGATACGCAGTATTTT. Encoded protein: CATSDRLASSTDTQYF.

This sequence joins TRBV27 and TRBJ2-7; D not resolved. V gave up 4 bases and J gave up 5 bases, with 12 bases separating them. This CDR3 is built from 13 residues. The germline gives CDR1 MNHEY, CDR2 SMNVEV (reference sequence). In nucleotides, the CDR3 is TGTGCCAGCAGTTCATCTCGGGCCCACGAGCAGTACTTC. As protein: CASSSSRAHEQYF.

The CDR3 region is CASSINGDIRDGYTF. The CDR3 DNA is TGTGCCAGCAGCATAAATGGGGACATCCGTGATGGCTACACCTTC. V is TRBV7-9 and J is TRBJ1-2, with a weak D call TRBD1 (6 bases). The CDR3 loop spans 15 amino acids. CDR1 is SEHNR, CDR2 FQNEAQ, per germline (reference sequence). V lost 5 bases to trimming and J lost 6 bases, with 19 bases between them.

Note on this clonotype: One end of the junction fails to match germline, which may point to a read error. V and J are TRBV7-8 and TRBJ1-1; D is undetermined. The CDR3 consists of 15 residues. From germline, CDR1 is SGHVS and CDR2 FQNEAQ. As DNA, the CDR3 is TGTCCCAGCAGCTTAGGTGCGTTAATGAACACTGAAGCTTTCTTT. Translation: CPSSLGALMNTEAFF.